This T cell receptor (beta chain) was observed in a study of T cell responses to AZD1222 COVID-19 vaccine. A remark on this clone: Antigen unknown.

This CDR3 comprises 17 residues. V lost 1 base, J lost 4 bases, and 14 bases lay in between. Clones were sequenced by immunoSEQ multiplex PCR, and TCRdb holds only the in-frame ones, with some missing. The sample has 150,000 to 200,000 clones; approximately 94% are singletons. Study results and caveats: Spike-wide vaccine-associated CD4 TCRs dominated at 160-218 and 743-854. Donors skewed white British and female; clonal diversity was possibly underestimated. Scientists sampled the repertoires only once the peak T cell response had passed. Reportedly, nearly half of unique spike TCRs recognized epitopes outside B.1.351/B.1.1.7 mutations.

The origin of this receptor is an adult in good health. The sample in question was peripheral blood, obtained on day 0 of AZD1222 vaccination. The chain links TRBV23-1 to TRBJ1-6; TRBD1 might be the D (5 bases). TRBV23-1 is placed among ORFs of uncertain function. CDR3 loop: CASSQFLRDSYNSPLHF. Here the CDR3 DNA reads TGCGCCAGCAGTCAATTCCTTCGGGACTCTTATAATTCACCCCTCCACTTT.